This section outlines one T cell receptor (beta chain) sequence together with its context. What it recognizes is unknown. Measured with immunoSEQ multiplex PCR; TCRdb has only the in-frame clones, and not every one. The sample lists 150,000 or so clones, 92% occurring once. The sample comes from a study of T cell responses to AZD1222 COVID-19 vaccine. Across the whole study: Pooled in the analysis were second doses at about 4 or about 12 weeks. Study-wide results and limits: Epitopes outside B.1.351 and B.1.1.7 mutated regions reportedly drew nearly half of spike TCRs. Donors were chiefly white British, with a greater number of females, and clonal diversity was perhaps underestimated.

Germline V lookup: CDR1 SGHNT, CDR2 YENEEA. The CDR3 has 13 amino acids. V was pared by 2 bases and J by 3 bases, with 7 bases between. The receptor was derived from an adult in good health. Here the sequenced sample was peripheral blood, taken on day 0 of AZD1222 vaccination. The rearrangement uses TRBV11-3 and TRBJ2-5, with no clear D. CDR3 sequence (DNA): TGTGCCAGCAGCTTACGGACGGAAGAGACCCAGTACTTC. Translated, it gives CASSLRTEETQYF. Based on the CDR3 plus reference TRBV11-3 and TRBJ2-5, the full variable domain is EAGVVQSPRYKIIEKKQPVAFWCNPISGHNTLYWYLQNLGQGPELLIRYENEEAVDDSQLPKDRFSAERLKGVDSTLKIQPAELGDSAVYLCASSLRTEETQYFGPGTRLLVL.